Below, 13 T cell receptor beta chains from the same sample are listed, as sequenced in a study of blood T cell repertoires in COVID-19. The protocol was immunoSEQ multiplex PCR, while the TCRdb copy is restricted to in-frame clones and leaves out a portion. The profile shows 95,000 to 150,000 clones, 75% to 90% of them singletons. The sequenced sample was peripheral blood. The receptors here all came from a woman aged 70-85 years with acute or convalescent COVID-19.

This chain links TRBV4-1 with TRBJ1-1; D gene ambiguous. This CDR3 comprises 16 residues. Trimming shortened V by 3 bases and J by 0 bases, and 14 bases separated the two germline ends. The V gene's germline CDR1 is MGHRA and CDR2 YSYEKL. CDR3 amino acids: CASSHRGGALNTEAFF. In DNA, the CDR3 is TGCGCCAGCAGCCACCGCGGAGGCGCACTGAACACTGAAGCTTTCTTT.

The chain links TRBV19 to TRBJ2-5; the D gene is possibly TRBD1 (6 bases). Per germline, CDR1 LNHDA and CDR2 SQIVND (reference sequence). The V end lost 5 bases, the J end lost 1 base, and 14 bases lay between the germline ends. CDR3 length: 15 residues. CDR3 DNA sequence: TGTGCCAGTAGTGGGACCAGGGGATTCCAAGAGACCCAGTACTTC. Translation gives CASSGTRGFQETQYF.

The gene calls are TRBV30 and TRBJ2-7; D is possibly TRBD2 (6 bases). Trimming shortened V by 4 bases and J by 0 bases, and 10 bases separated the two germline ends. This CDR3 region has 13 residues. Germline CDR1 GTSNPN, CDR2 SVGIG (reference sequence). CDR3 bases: TGTGCCTGGAACACCGGGGGCTCCTACGAGCAGTACTTC. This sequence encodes CAWNTGGSYEQYF.

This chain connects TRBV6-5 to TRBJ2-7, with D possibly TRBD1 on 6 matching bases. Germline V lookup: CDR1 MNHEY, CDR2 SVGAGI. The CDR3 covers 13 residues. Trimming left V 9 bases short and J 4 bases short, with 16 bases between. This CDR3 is CASTSGTQYEQYF. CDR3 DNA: TGTGCCAGTACATCCGGGACACAATACGAGCAGTACTTC.

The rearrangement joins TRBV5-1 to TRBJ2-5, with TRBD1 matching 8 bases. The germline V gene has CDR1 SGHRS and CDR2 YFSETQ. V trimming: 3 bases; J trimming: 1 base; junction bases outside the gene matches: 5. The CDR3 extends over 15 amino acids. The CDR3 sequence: CASSWAGTGQETQYF. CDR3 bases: TGCGCCAGCAGCTGGGCCGGGACAGGCCAAGAGACCCAGTACTTC.

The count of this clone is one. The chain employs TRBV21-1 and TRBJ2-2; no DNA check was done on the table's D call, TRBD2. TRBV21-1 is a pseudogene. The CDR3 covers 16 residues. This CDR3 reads CASTFGGTRFTGELFF. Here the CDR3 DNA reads TGTGCCAGCACTTTTGGGGGGACGAGATTCACCGGGGAGCTGTTTTTT.

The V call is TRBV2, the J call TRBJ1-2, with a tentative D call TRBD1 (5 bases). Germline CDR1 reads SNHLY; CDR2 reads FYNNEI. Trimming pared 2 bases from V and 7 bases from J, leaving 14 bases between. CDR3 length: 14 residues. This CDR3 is CASSETAGVGGYTF. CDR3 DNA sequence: TGTGCCAGCAGTGAAACCGCGGGGGTGGGTGGCTACACCTTC.

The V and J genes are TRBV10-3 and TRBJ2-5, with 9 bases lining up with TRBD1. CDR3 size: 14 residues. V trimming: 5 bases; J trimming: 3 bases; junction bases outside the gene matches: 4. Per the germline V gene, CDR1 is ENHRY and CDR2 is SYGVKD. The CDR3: CAISQGQGEETQYF. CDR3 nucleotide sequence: TGTGCCATCAGTCAGGGACAGGGTGAAGAGACCCAGTACTTC.

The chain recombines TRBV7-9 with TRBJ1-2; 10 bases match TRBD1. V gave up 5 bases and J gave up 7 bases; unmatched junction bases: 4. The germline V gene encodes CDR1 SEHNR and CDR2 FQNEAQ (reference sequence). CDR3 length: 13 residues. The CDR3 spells CASSPGQGFGYTF. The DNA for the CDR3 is TGTGCCAGCAGCCCGGGACAGGGGTTTGGCTACACCTTC.

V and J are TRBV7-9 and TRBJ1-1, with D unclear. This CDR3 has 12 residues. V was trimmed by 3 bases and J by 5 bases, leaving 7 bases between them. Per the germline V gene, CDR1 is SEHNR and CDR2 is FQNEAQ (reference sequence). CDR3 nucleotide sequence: TGTGCCAGCAGCTTTGAGATGACTGAAGCTTTCTTT. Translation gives CASSFEMTEAFF.

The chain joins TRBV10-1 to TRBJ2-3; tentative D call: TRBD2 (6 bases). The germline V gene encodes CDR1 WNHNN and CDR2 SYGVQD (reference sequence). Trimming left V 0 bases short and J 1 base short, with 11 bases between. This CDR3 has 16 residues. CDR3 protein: CASSESGGVGTDTQYF. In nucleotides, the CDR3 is TGCGCCAGCAGTGAGTCAGGAGGGGTGGGCACAGATACGCAGTATTTT.

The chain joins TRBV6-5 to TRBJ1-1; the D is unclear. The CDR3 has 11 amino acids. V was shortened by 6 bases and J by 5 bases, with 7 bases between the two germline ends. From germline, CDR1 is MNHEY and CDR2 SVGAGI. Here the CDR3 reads CASRGTTEAFF. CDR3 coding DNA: TGTGCCAGCAGGGGCACGACTGAAGCTTTCTTT.

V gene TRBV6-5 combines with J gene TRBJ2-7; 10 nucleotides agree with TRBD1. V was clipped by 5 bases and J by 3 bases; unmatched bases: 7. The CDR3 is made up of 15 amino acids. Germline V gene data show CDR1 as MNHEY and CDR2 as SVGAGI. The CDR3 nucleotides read TGTGCCAGCAGTACAGGGACAGGGGAGGTCTACGAGCAGTACTTC. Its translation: CASSTGTGEVYEQYF.